A single sample gave rise to the 20 T cell receptor beta chains below, sequenced in a study of T cell responses to AZD1222 COVID-19 vaccine. Clones were read by immunoSEQ multiplex PCR, and TCRdb kept only the in-frame ones, dropping some. The data hold some 150,000 clones, with approximately 85% observed a single time. Specimen: peripheral blood, collected 28 days after the second dose of the MenACWY control vaccine. These receptors were collected from an adult who received the MenACWY meningococcal vaccine as a control.

J is TRBJ1-2 and V is TRBV28; TRBD1 is a possible D gene (5 bases). Per the germline V gene, CDR1 is MDHEN and CDR2 is SYDVKM. CDR3 length: 15 amino acids. V was shortened by 3 bases and J by 8 bases, with 19 bases between the two germline ends. The CDR3 sequence is CASSFSAGRVGGYTF. The DNA of the CDR3 is TGTGCCAGCAGTTTCTCCGCCGGCAGGGTGGGCGGCTACACCTTC.

V usage is TRBV5-4 and J usage is TRBJ1-1, with a possible D match to TRBD1 (5 bases). Germline-derived CDR1 and CDR2 are SGHNT and YYREEE (reference sequence). CDR3 length: 13 amino acids. This CDR3 reads CAGGRQLNTEAFF. Written as DNA, the CDR3 is TGTGCTGGGGGACGGCAGTTGAACACTGAAGCTTTCTTT.

This chain joins TRBV7-6 and TRBJ1-3; weak D call: TRBD1 (5 bases). The V end lost 3 bases, the J end lost 2 bases, and 11 bases lay between the germline ends. The CDR3 runs to 15 residues. Germline V lookup: CDR1 SGHVS, CDR2 FNYEAQ. CDR3 coding DNA: TGTGCCAGCAGCTTGGGGGGAATAACTGGAAACACCATATATTTT. Amino acid sequence: CASSLGGITGNTIYF.

This clone was seen once. The rearrangement joins TRBV4-1 to TRBJ1-2; possibly TRBD1 for D (5 bases). Germline V gene lookup returns CDR1 MGHRA and CDR2 YSYEKL. CDR3 length equals 16 residues. The V and J ends lost 1 base and 4 bases respectively, with 16 bases between them. CDR3 in DNA: TGCGCCAGCAGCCAAGCAGGGACCCAGCGTAGCTATGGCTACACCTTC. This translates into CASSQAGTQRSYGYTF.

The chain is built from TRBV6-5 and TRBJ2-7, with D possibly matching TRBD1 (6 bases). V lost 8 bases and J 3 bases, leaving 8 bases between the germline ends. This CDR3 has 11 residues. Germline V CDR1 and CDR2: MNHEY, SVGAGI. As DNA, the CDR3 is TGTGCCAGCGGACAGAACTACGAGCAGTACTTC. Its protein product is CASGQNYEQYF.

The chain is built from TRBV28 and TRBJ2-3; D is perhaps TRBD2 (5 bases). Deletions cut 7 bases from V and 7 bases from J, with 27 bases between. Germline loops: CDR1 MDHEN, CDR2 SYDVKM. This CDR3 is built from 17 residues. The CDR3 region has the DNA TGTGCCAGCACCGAAACGGGATTGAGACGGCTAGATTATACGCAGTATTTT. Its protein product is CASTETGLRRLDYTQYF. Looking up the rest from reference TRBV28 and TRBJ2-3 gives the full variable domain: DVKVTQSSRYLVKRTGEKVFLECVQDMDHENMFWYRQDPGLGLRLIYFSYDVKMKEKGDIPEGYSVSREKKERFSLILESASTNQTSMYLCASTETGLRRLDYTQYFGPGTRLTVL.

This clone showed up just once. The chain has TRBV11-2 and TRBJ2-2; maybe TRBD1 (5 bases). V gave up 1 base and J gave up 3 bases, with 12 bases separating them. In germline, CDR1 is SGHAT, CDR2 FQNNGV. This CDR3 contains 16 residues. The CDR3 sequence is CASSLGLGADTGELFF. In nucleotides, the CDR3 is TGTGCCAGCAGCTTAGGTCTTGGGGCTGACACCGGGGAGCTGTTTTTT.

The chain links TRBV5-6 to TRBJ1-2; D might be TRBD1 (5 bases). The CDR3 is 13 amino acids. In germline, CDR1 is SGHDT, CDR2 YYEEEE. V lost 7 bases, J lost 7 bases, and 17 bases lay in between. The CDR3 spells CASGPSRVVGYTF. The CDR3 nucleotides read TGTGCCAGCGGGCCTAGCAGGGTTGTTGGCTACACCTTC.

The rearrangement links TRBV6-5 to TRBJ2-7; tentative D call: TRBD1 (6 bases). This CDR3 contains 15 residues. Germline values: CDR1 MNHEY, CDR2 SVGAGI. The V end lost 7 bases, the J end lost 0 bases, and 16 bases lay between the germline ends. The CDR3 region is CASTRDIAYSYEQYF. Written as DNA, the CDR3 is TGTGCCAGCACCCGGGACATTGCCTACTCCTACGAGCAGTACTTC.

The J gene is TRBJ1-1, the V gene TRBV7-2; D is ambiguous. This CDR3 has 15 amino acids. Trimming stripped 1 base from V and 1 base from J, with 10 bases between. Germline V lookup: CDR1 SGHTA, CDR2 FQGNSA. Here the CDR3 reads CASSLGGWKNTEAFF. The CDR3 coding sequence is TGTGCCAGCAGCTTAGGTGGGTGGAAGAACACTGAAGCTTTCTTT.

This chain uses TRBV4-2 with TRBJ1-2; 7 nucleotides agree with TRBD1. The CDR3 extends over 15 amino acids. V shed 1 base and J 3 bases; nucleotides not matched to a gene: 5. CDR1 is LGHNA and CDR2 is YNFKEQ in the germline V gene. The CDR3 spells CASSQVGQGDYGYTF. The CDR3 DNA reads as TGTGCCAGCAGCCAAGTGGGCCAGGGGGACTATGGCTACACCTTC.

This sequence joins TRBV7-9 and TRBJ1-5, with D hard to call. Germline loops: CDR1 SEHNR, CDR2 FQNEAQ (reference sequence). V gave up 4 bases and J gave up 0 bases, with 7 bases separating them. The CDR3 extends over 14 amino acids. CDR3 residues: CASSSSHSNQPQHF. The DNA of the CDR3 is TGTGCCAGCAGCTCTTCTCATAGCAATCAGCCCCAGCATTTT.

The V gene is TRBV19, the J gene TRBJ2-6, with D uncertain. Deletions cut 6 bases from V and 3 bases from J, with 15 bases between. This CDR3 has 16 residues. Looked up from germline, CDR1 is LNHDA and CDR2 is SQIVND (reference sequence). The CDR3 nucleotides read TGTGCCAGTAGAACTATGCCCCTTGTTGGGGCCAACGTCCTGACTTTC. Translation gives CASRTMPLVGANVLTF. Variable domain in full (rest from reference TRBV19 and TRBJ2-6): DGGITQSPKYLFRKEGQNVTLSCEQNLNHDAMYWYRQDPGQGLRLIYYSQIVNDFQKGDIAEGYSVSREKKESFPLTVTSAQKNPTAFYLCASRTMPLVGANVLTFGAGSRLTVL.

This clone has only a few counts. This chain joins TRBV5-1 and TRBJ2-2, with 8 bases aligning to TRBD2. Germline-derived CDR1 and CDR2 are SGHRS and YFSETQ. The CDR3 covers 15 residues. Trimming took 2 bases from V and 4 from J; bases not matched to a gene: 4. The CDR3 protein is CASSFTSGSTGELFF. The CDR3 nucleotides read TGCGCCAGCAGCTTTACTAGCGGCTCCACCGGGGAGCTGTTTTTT.

The rearrangement joins TRBV4-1 to TRBJ1-2, with D unresolved. The germline V gene has CDR1 MGHRA and CDR2 YSYEKL. The CDR3 runs 15 residues. V was cut by 0 bases and J by 3 bases, with 11 bases left in between. CDR3: CASSQEKAIHYGYTF. CDR3 coding DNA: TGCGCCAGCAGCCAAGAAAAGGCCATCCACTATGGCTACACCTTC.

The chain uses TRBV9 and TRBJ2-7; the match to TRBD1 covers 10 bases. Germline V gene sequence: CDR1 SGDLS, CDR2 YYNGEE. V lost 0 bases, J lost 6 bases, and 6 bases stayed unmatched. The CDR3 spans 15 residues. CDR3 in amino acids: CASSVGGTGALEQYF. CDR3 nucleotides: TGTGCCAGCAGCGTAGGAGGGACAGGGGCGCTCGAGCAGTACTTC. The variable domain in full, with the rest retrieved from reference TRBV9 and TRBJ2-7, is DSGVTQTPKHLITATGQRVTLRCSPRSGDLSVYWYQQSLDQGLQFLIQYYNGEERAKGNILERFSAQQFPDLHSELNLSSLELGDSALYFCASSVGGTGALEQYFGPGTRLTVT.

CDR3 nucleotide sequence: TGTGCCAGCAGTTGGGGGGGTGCGAGCTCCTACGAGCAGTACTTC. This gives the protein CASSWGGASSYEQYF. The rearrangement uses TRBV7-9 and TRBJ2-7; 7 bases agree with TRBD2. With 6 bases clipped from V and 0 bases from J, the junction kept 8 bases outside the gene matches. Looked up from germline, CDR1 is SEHNR and CDR2 is FQNEAQ (reference sequence). This CDR3 comprises 15 residues.

In its sample, this clone was seen many times. The chain couples TRBV4-1 to TRBJ2-1, with D possibly being TRBD2 (5 bases). V gave up 8 bases and J gave up 10 bases, with 15 bases separating them. CDR1 is MGHRA, CDR2 YSYEKL, per germline. The CDR3 loop spans 12 amino acids. CDR3 nucleotide sequence: TGCGCCAGCCGACGGCCGGGGATCGAGCAGTTCTTC. Translated: CASRRPGIEQFF.

The chain recombines TRBV7-2 with TRBJ1-5; D uncertain. The ends were cut back, 5 bases at V and 3 bases at J, with 14 bases in the middle. This CDR3 spans 15 amino acids. Germline V gives CDR1 SGHTA, CDR2 FQGNSA. CDR3 sequence: CASSPGRFYNQPQHF. The CDR3 DNA reads as TGTGCCAGCAGCCCGGGGAGGTTCTACAATCAGCCCCAGCATTTT. The whole variable domain, filled in from reference TRBV7-2 and TRBJ1-5, reads GAGVSQSPSNKVTEKGKDVELRCDPISGHTALYWYRQSLGQGLEFLIYFQGNSAPDKSGLPSDRFSAERTGGSVSTLTIQRTQQEDSAVYLCASSPGRFYNQPQHFGDGTRLSIL.

This chain uses TRBV11-2 with TRBJ1-6; 10 positions agree with TRBD1. CDR3 length equals 17 residues. Per germline, CDR1 SGHAT and CDR2 FQNNGV. The trim removed 4 bases at V and 8 bases at J, leaving 11 bases unmatched. CDR3: CASSSSTGGVFYSPLHF. For the CDR3, the DNA is TGTGCCAGCAGCTCCTCGACAGGGGGCGTTTTTTATTCACCCCTCCACTTT.